Following are 27 T cell receptor beta chains from one sample sequenced in a study of PD-1 blockade in classical Hodgkin lymphoma. Time point indicated: cycle 4 day 1 (C4D1), after more than five weeks of nivolumab. Each of the patients experienced relapse following autologous stem cell transplantation, and their brentuximab vedotin exposure differed. Negative magnetic selection isolated CD4+ T cells from thawed PBMCs. The data were produced by immunoSEQ multiplex PCR, yet TCRdb's version contains in-frame clones alone and is incomplete. The profile shows about 20,000 clones, around 74% of them singletons. Sequenced here: CD4+ T cells from blood, sampled before the fourth cycle of nivolumab. Every receptor here comes from a human donor with classical Hodgkin lymphoma.

This chain links TRBV5-1 with TRBJ2-1; D possibly uses TRBD1 or TRBD2 (6 bases each). Germline V gene sequence: CDR1 SGHRS, CDR2 YFSETQ. V was pared by 4 bases and J by 9 bases, with 23 bases between. CDR3 length: 16 residues. This CDR3 reads CASSPFLGGQVIEQFF. CDR3 coding DNA: TGCGCCAGCAGCCCGTTTCTAGGGGGGCAAGTGATTGAGCAGTTCTTC.

The genes are TRBV9 and TRBJ1-5, with TRBD1 matching over 7 bases. With 0 bases clipped from V and 3 bases from J, the junction kept 0 bases outside the gene matches. From germline, CDR1 is SGDLS and CDR2 YYNGEE. CDR3 length: 14 amino acids. In DNA, the CDR3 is TGTGCCAGCAGCGTAGAGGGGGCCAATCAGCCCCAGCATTTT. It specifies CASSVEGANQPQHF.

This sequence joins TRBV10-3 and TRBJ2-3; D gene uncertain. The germline CDR1 and CDR2 sequences are ENHRY and SYGVKD. This CDR3 spans 11 amino acids. V was pared by 7 bases and J by 1 base, with 3 bases between. CDR3 region: CAIKGTDTQYF. DNA for the CDR3: TGTGCCATCAAGGGCACAGATACGCAGTATTTT.

This sequence joins TRBV30 and TRBJ1-1; D is undetermined. The V end lost 4 bases, the J end lost 1 base, and 7 bases lay between the germline ends. Germline lookup yields CDR1 GTSNPN and CDR2 SVGIG (reference sequence). This CDR3 is built from 12 residues. DNA of the CDR3: TGTGCCTGGATGATCAGGAACACTGAAGCTTTCTTT. This encodes CAWMIRNTEAFF. Complete variable domain (other parts from reference TRBV30 and TRBJ1-1): SQTIHQWPATLVQPVGSPLSLECTVEGTSNPNLYWYRQAAGRGLQLLFYSVGIGQISSEVPQNLSASRPQDRQFILSSKKLLLSDSGFYLCAWMIRNTEAFFGQGTRLTVV.

V and J are TRBV28 and TRBJ2-1, with D unresolved. The CDR3 totals 15 residues. Trimming left V 4 bases short and J 6 bases short, with 16 bases between. Germline V gene data show CDR1 as MDHEN and CDR2 as SYDVKM. In DNA form, the CDR3 reads TGTGCCAGCAGTTCCCAGGTCCACTCTCTCAATGAGCAGTTCTTC. Its translation is CASSSQVHSLNEQFF.

This clone was seen a few times. The chain has TRBV28 and TRBJ1-5; tentative D call: TRBD1 (6 bases). The CDR3 extends over 13 amino acids. Trimming cost V 4 bases and J 11 bases, with 15 bases left between them. The V gene's germline CDR1 is MDHEN and CDR2 SYDVKM. CDR3 DNA sequence: TGTGCCAGCAGTTCCCAGACAGGCCAGTCCCAGCATTTT. Translated: CASSSQTGQSQHF. Filled out from reference TRBV28 and TRBJ1-5, the complete variable domain reads DVKVTQSSRYLVKRTGEKVFLECVQDMDHENMFWYRQDPGLGLRLIYFSYDVKMKEKGDIPEGYSVSREKKERFSLILESASTNQTSMYLCASSSQTGQSQHFGDGTRLSIL.

The chain joins TRBV5-4 to TRBJ2-3, with TRBD1 matching 8 bases. J was trimmed by 2 bases and V by 3 bases; bases with no gene match: 5. Germline V gene sequence: CDR1 SGHNT, CDR2 YYREEE (reference sequence). CDR3 length: 15 residues. For the CDR3, the DNA is TGTGCCAGCAGCTCAGGACAGGGTGTCACAGATACGCAGTATTTT. This sequence encodes CASSSGQGVTDTQYF. Looking up the rest from reference TRBV5-4 and TRBJ2-3 gives the full variable domain: ETGVTQSPTHLIKTRGQQVTLRCSSQSGHNTVSWYQQALGQGPQFIFQYYREEENGRGNFPPRFSGLQFPNYSSELNVNALELDDSALYLCASSSGQGVTDTQYFGPGTRLTVL.

The chain joins TRBV29-1 to TRBJ1-1; no definite D call. V lost 4 bases, J lost 0 bases, and 9 bases lay in between. Germline-derived CDR1 and CDR2 are SQVTM and ANQGSEA. There are 13 residues in the CDR3. This CDR3 is CSVGKGMNTEAFF. Here the CDR3 DNA reads TGCAGCGTTGGAAAAGGAATGAACACTGAAGCTTTCTTT.

This chain joins TRBV5-4 and TRBJ2-1, with TRBD1 matching over 10 bases. CDR1 is SGHNT, CDR2 YYREEE, per germline (reference sequence). J gave up 4 bases and V 4 bases, and 5 bases lay outside the gene matches. There are 15 residues in the CDR3. CDR3 DNA: TGTGCCAGCAGCGTGGACAGGGGGGTTTACAATGAGCAGTTCTTC. Amino acids: CASSVDRGVYNEQFF.

This clone came up once. For the CDR3, the DNA is TGTGCCAGCAGCTTACAGGACTATAATTCACCCCTCCACTTT. Protein: CASSLQDYNSPLHF. J is TRBJ1-6 and V is TRBV7-4; unclear D gene. V lost 2 bases, J lost 3 bases, and 5 bases lay in between. CDR3 length: 14 amino acids. CDR1 and CDR2 (germline): SGHVT, SQSDAQ.

The V and J genes are TRBV19 and TRBJ2-3; 12 bases line up with TRBD2. The germline V gene encodes CDR1 LNHDA and CDR2 SQIVND (reference sequence). J lost 2 bases, V lost 5 bases, and 5 bases had no gene match. This CDR3 is 16 amino acids long. This chain's CDR3 is CASSDTSGGNTDTQYF. CDR3 coding DNA: TGTGCCAGTAGTGATACTAGCGGGGGGAACACAGATACGCAGTATTTT.

The chain uses TRBV2 and TRBJ1-2; 7 bases line up with TRBD1. The germline CDR1 and CDR2 sequences are SNHLY and FYNNEI. This CDR3 contains 15 residues. After removal of 6 bases from V and 2 bases from J, the junction contained 9 bases not matched to a gene. Here the CDR3 reads CASSSETGINYGYTF. CDR3 DNA: TGTGCCAGCAGCTCGGAGACAGGGATAAACTATGGCTACACCTTC.

The chain joins TRBV27 to TRBJ2-7; 7 bases agree with TRBD1. The J segment lost 2 bases and the V segment lost 5 bases, leaving 6 bases of the junction unmatched. Germline V gives CDR1 MNHEY, CDR2 SMNVEV (reference sequence). The CDR3 sequence is 14 residues long. CDR3 DNA: TGTGCCAGCAGTCTAAGACAGGGTACCTACGAGCAGTACTTC. Protein: CASSLRQGTYEQYF.

This chain connects TRBV11-2 to TRBJ1-2; D perhaps matches TRBD1 (5 bases). Germline CDR1 SGHAT, CDR2 FQNNGV. V gave up 5 bases and J gave up 7 bases, with 14 bases separating them. This CDR3 has 13 amino acids. The CDR3 DNA is TGTGCCAGCAGCCGCTTCGGGGGAATTGGCTACACCTTC. This translates into CASSRFGGIGYTF.

The chain links TRBV7-9 to TRBJ1-1; D possibly corresponds to TRBD1 (5 bases). Trimming shortened V by 5 bases and J by 1 base, and 14 bases separated the two germline ends. The germline V gene encodes CDR1 SEHNR and CDR2 FQNEAQ (reference sequence). The length of the CDR3 is 15 residues. Written as DNA, the CDR3 is TGTGCCAGCAGCCCCGGGGCAGTAGCGAACACTGAAGCTTTCTTT. Amino acids: CASSPGAVANTEAFF.

The chain joins TRBV5-1 to TRBJ1-5, with 8 positions matching TRBD1. V lost 0 bases, J lost 3 bases, and 2 bases stayed unmatched. The CDR3 loop spans 15 amino acids. The V gene's germline CDR1 is SGHRS and CDR2 YFSETQ. Here the CDR3 reads CASSLGTGYNQPQHF. CDR3 DNA sequence: TGCGCCAGCAGCTTGGGGACAGGGTACAATCAGCCCCAGCATTTT.

This clone has only a few counts. The rearrangement links TRBV20-1 to TRBJ2-3; D unresolved. Germline CDR1 DFQATT, CDR2 SNEGSKA (reference sequence). The CDR3 spans 11 residues. V lost 7 bases to trimming and J lost 3 bases, with 8 bases between them. CDR3 residues: CSGSNTDTQYF. The CDR3 nucleotides read TGCAGTGGTAGCAATACAGATACGCAGTATTTT.

CDR3 amino acids: CASSFRGTGGEGGTDTQYF. The DNA for the CDR3 is TGTGCCAGCAGCTTCCGCGGGACAGGGGGCGAGGGAGGCACAGATACGCAGTATTTT. The chain combines TRBV5-5 with TRBJ2-3; the match to TRBD1 covers 12 bases. CDR3 length equals 19 residues. Germline V gene data show CDR1 as SGHKS and CDR2 as YYEKEE (reference sequence). V lost 2 bases to trimming and J lost 1 base; unmatched junction nucleotides: 11.

A remark on this clone: One junction end does not reproduce the germline sequence, and a read error may be involved. This sequence joins TRBV7-7 and TRBJ2-1; 10 nucleotides match TRBD2. The CDR3 is 16 residues long. Germline V gene data show CDR1 as SSHAT and CDR2 as FNYEAQ (reference sequence). The DNA for the CDR3 is TGTGCTAGCAGCTTAGGAGCGGGGGGGACCTACAATGAGCAGTTCTTC. Encoded protein: CASSLGAGGTYNEQFF.

The chain combines TRBV5-6 with TRBJ2-5; 9 bases are a match to TRBD2. The CDR3 spans 16 residues. The germline CDR1 and CDR2 sequences are SGHDT and YYEEEE. Germline trimming cut 0 bases from V and 5 bases from J; bases unmatched to any gene: 8. The CDR3 reads CASSLVSGGRVETQYF. DNA of the CDR3: TGTGCCAGCAGCTTGGTCAGCGGGGGGAGAGTGGAGACCCAGTACTTC.

A single count supports this clone. The chain uses TRBV5-1 and TRBJ2-1, with 8 bases that match TRBD1. From germline, CDR1 is SGHRS and CDR2 YFSETQ. Trimming at V came to 2 bases and at J to 6 bases, leaving 10 bases not matched to a gene. The CDR3 sequence is 16 residues long. Written as DNA, the CDR3 is TGCGCCAGCAGCTTTGGTCCGGGACAGGTTGGCAATGAGCAGTTCTTC. Translation: CASSFGPGQVGNEQFF.

This rearrangement joins TRBV7-2 to TRBJ2-3; perhaps TRBD2 as D (6 bases). The CDR3 sequence is 19 residues long. V dropped 2 bases and J dropped 6 bases, with 27 bases sitting between them. The germline V gene has CDR1 SGHTA and CDR2 FQGNSA. CDR3 region: CASSLSWARRGTPRDTQYF. In nucleotides, the CDR3 is TGTGCCAGCAGCTTATCATGGGCCCGGCGGGGTACGCCTCGGGATACGCAGTATTTT.

V usage is TRBV6-5 and J usage is TRBJ1-1; D ambiguous. The CDR3 extends over 16 amino acids. V lost 2 bases to trimming and J lost 0 bases, with 13 bases between them. The germline V gene encodes CDR1 MNHEY and CDR2 SVGAGI. This CDR3 reads CASSYRAMLLNTEAFF. For the CDR3, the DNA is TGTGCCAGCAGTTACAGGGCTATGTTATTGAACACTGAAGCTTTCTTT.

J is TRBJ1-1 and V is TRBV7-2; D unclear. The CDR3 extends over 13 amino acids. Per germline, CDR1 SGHTA and CDR2 FQGNSA. Trimming took off 5 bases at V and 3 bases at J, with 10 bases between the two ends. CDR3 residues: CASSLNDYTEAFF. CDR3 coding DNA: TGTGCCAGCAGCCTGAACGATTACACTGAAGCTTTCTTT.

The DNA for the CDR3 is TGTGCCAGCAGCCCCTTTGGACTAGCGGGGACAGATACGCAGTATTTT. This gives the protein CASSPFGLAGTDTQYF. The V and J genes are TRBV9 and TRBJ2-3, with TRBD2 matching over 12 bases. Germline CDR1 is SGDLS and CDR2 is YYNGEE. There are 16 residues in the CDR3. V gave up 4 bases and J gave up 3 bases; unmatched junction bases: 6.

The chain uses TRBV4-2 and TRBJ1-4; TRBD1 matches at 7 bases. The length of the CDR3 is 16 residues. Germline V gives CDR1 LGHNA, CDR2 YNFKEQ. Unmatched junction bases numbered 13, after V lost 5 bases and J lost 7 bases. CDR3 amino acids: CASSYTPREGAEKLFF. The CDR3 DNA sequence: TGTGCCAGCAGCTATACACCGAGGGAGGGGGCTGAAAAACTGTTTTTT.

The chain has TRBV5-4 and TRBJ2-5; no reliable D call. The CDR3 has 15 residues. The germline V and J ends were trimmed by 3 bases and 13 bases, with 25 bases remaining between them. CDR1 is SGHNT, CDR2 YYREEE, per germline (reference sequence). The CDR3 sequence: CASSSIKRTIPGGYF. The CDR3 coding sequence is TGTGCCAGCAGCTCGATAAAGAGGACCATCCCAGGCGGGTACTTC. The complete variable domain, with remaining parts taken from reference TRBV5-4 and TRBJ2-5, reads ETGVTQSPTHLIKTRGQQVTLRCSSQSGHNTVSWYQQALGQGPQFIFQYYREEENGRGNFPPRFSGLQFPNYSSELNVNALELDDSALYLCASSSIKRTIPGGYFGPGTRLLVL.